This T cell receptor (beta chain) was captured in a study of blood T cell repertoires in COVID-19. Measured with immunoSEQ multiplex PCR; TCRdb has only the in-frame clones, and not every one. Of about 230,000 clones listed, under 90% were seen once; the top ten hold 9.5% to 13%. During active infection, Seattle patients enrolled and were then monitored through disease. With 0 bases clipped from V and 9 bases from J, the junction kept 9 bases outside the gene matches. Germline assignment: CDR1 LGHNA and CDR2 YNFKEQ. This CDR3 spans 17 amino acids. V usage is TRBV4-2 and J usage is TRBJ2-1; 12 bases agree with TRBD2. Sequencing input: peripheral blood. The clonotype comes from a middle-aged man with COVID-19, enrolled during active disease. The DNA of the CDR3 is TGTGCCAGCAGCCAAGACAGTCTAGCGGGAGGGTTTAGTGAGCAGTTCTTC. Amino acids: CASSQDSLAGGFSEQFF.